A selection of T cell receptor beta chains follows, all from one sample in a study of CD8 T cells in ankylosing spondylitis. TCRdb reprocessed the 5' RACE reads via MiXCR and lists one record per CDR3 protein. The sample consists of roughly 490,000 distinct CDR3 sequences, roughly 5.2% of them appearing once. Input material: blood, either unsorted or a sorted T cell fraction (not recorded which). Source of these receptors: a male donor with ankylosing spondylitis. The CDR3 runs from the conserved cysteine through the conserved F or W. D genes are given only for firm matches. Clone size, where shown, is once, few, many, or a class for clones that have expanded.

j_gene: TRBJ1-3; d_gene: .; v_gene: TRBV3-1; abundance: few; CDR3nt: TGTGCCAGCAGCCTCCGAGGGGCGGACCGATATTTT; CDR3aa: CASSLRGADRYF
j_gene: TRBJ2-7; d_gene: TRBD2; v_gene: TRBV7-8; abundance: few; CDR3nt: TGTGCCAGCAGCTTAGTGGGAGGGAAGAGCGAGCAGTACTTC; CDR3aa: CASSLVGGKSEQYF
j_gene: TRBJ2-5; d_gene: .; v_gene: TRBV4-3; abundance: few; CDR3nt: TGCGCCAGCAGCCAAGATGCAGGCGGGGAGACCCAGTACTTC; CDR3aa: CASSQDAGGETQYF
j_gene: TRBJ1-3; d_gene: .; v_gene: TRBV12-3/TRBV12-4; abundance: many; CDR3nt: TGTGCCAGCAGTTTTCTCAGGACGGACTCTGGAAACACCATATATTTT; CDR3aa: CASSFLRTDSGNTIYF
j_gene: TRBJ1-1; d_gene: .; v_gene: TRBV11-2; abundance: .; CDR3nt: TGTGCCAGCAGCTTATTTGGAAGAGAAAACACTGAAGCTTTCTTT; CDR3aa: CASSLFGRENTEAFF
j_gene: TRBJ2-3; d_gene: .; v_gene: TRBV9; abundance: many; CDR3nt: TGTGCCAGCAGTAGGGGCGATTTTGATACGCAGTATTTT; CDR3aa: CASSRGDFDTQYF
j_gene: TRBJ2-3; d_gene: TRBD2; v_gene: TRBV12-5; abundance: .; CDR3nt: TGTGCTAGTGGTTTGACTAGCGGATCTACAGATACGCAGTATTTT; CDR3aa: CASGLTSGSTDTQYF
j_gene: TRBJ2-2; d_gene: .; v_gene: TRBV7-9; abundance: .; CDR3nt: TGTGCCAGCAATGCCTACACCGGGGAGCTGTTTTTT; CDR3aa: CASNAYTGELFF
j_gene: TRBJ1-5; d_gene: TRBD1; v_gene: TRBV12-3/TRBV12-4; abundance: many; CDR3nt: TGTGCCAGCAGTCCGACAGGGGCGGAGCAGCCCCAGCATTTT; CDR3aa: CASSPTGAEQPQHF
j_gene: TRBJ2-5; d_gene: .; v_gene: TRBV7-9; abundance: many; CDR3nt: TGTGCCAGCAGCTTAAGGGCGGACCAAGAGACCCAGTACTTC; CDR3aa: CASSLRADQETQYF
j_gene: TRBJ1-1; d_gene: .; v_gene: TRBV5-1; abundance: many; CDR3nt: TGCGCCAGCAGCTTAATTGGGGGGCTGGACACTGAAGCTTTCTTT; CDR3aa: CASSLIGGLDTEAFF
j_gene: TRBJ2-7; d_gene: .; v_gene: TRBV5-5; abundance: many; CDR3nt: TGTGCCAGCAGGGGCCTTTACCGGGATCCCTACGAGCAGTACTTC; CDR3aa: CASRGLYRDPYEQYF
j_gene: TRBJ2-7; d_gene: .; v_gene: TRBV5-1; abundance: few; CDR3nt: TGCGCCAGCAGCTCCGGAGGGCTAGCGCCGGCCTACGAGCAGTACTTC; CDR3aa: CASSSGGLAPAYEQYF
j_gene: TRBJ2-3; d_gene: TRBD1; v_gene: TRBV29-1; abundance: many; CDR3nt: TGCAGCGTTGGAGGGGGCGCAGATACGCAGTATTTT; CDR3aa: CSVGGGADTQYF
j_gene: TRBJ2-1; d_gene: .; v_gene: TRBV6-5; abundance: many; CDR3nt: TGTGCCAGCAGTTACGAGGGAGCAATGAGCTCCTACAATGAGCAGTTCTTC; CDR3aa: CASSYEGAMSSYNEQFF